The clone carrying this T cell receptor beta chain has at least ten counts. Its specificity is unknown. This entry comes from a study of identical twins. Study findings and constraints: One should note that invariant MAIT and iNKT cells could partly confound zero-insertion analyses. Conclusions were drawn cross-sectionally by statistical analysis, without following the same donors.

Unique molecular identifiers were in the cDNA, with template-switch universal primer binding. MiXCR was run by TCRdb on the 5' RACE reads, yielding one entry per CDR3 protein. The table has over 550,000 distinct CDR3 sequences, roughly 7.1% seen once. Germline assignment: CDR1 MNHEY and CDR2 SMNVEV (reference sequence). Trimming took 5 bases from V and 4 from J; bases not matched to a gene: 11. There are 16 residues in the CDR3. The sample was also linked to a second study, of yellow fever vaccine responses in identical twins. As that study records: Vaccine-induced T cell responses in twins were reportedly observed to appear partly convergent, partly personalized.

This sequence originates from a woman under 30 in good health. The rearrangement joins TRBV27 to TRBJ1-1; 9 nucleotides align to TRBD1. Specimen: PBMCs. The DNA for the CDR3 is TGTGCCAGCAGTGCCCACAGGGGGCAAGGGCGCACTGAAGCTTTCTTT. Encoded protein: CASSAHRGQGRTEAFF.